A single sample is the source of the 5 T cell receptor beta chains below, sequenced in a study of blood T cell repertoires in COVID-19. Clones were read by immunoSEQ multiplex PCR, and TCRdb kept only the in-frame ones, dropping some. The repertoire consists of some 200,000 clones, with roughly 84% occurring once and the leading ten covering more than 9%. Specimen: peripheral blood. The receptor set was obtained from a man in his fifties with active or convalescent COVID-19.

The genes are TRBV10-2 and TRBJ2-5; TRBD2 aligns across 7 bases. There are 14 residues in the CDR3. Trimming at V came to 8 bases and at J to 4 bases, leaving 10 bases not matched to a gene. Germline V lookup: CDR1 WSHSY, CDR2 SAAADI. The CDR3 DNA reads TGCGCCAGCGGGGACTACCTAGGAAGAGAGACCCAGTACTTC. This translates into CASGDYLGRETQYF.

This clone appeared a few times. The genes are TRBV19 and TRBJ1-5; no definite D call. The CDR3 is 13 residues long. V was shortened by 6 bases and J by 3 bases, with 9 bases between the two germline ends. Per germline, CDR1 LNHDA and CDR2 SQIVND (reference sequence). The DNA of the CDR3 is TGTGCCAGTAGCGGACTGATCAATCAGCCCCAGCATTTT. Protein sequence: CASSGLINQPQHF.

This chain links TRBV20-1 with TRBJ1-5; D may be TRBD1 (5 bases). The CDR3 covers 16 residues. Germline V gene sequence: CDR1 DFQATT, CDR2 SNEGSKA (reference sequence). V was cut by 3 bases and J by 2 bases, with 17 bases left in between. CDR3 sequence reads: CSASGPGGGGNQPQHF. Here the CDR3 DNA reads TGCAGTGCTAGTGGCCCCGGGGGGGGTGGCAATCAGCCCCAGCATTTT.

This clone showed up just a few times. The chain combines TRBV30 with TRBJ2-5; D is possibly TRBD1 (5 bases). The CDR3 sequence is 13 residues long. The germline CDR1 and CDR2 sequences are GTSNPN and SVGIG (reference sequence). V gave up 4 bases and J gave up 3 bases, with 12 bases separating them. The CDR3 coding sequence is TGTGCCTGGACCTTGACAGCTGAAGAGACCCAGTACTTC. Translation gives CAWTLTAEETQYF.

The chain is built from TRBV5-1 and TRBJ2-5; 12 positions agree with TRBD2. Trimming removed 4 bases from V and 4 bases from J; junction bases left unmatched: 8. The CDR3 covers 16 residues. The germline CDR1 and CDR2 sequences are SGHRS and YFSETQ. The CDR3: CASSLILAGGGETQYF. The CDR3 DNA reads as TGCGCCAGCAGCCTAATACTAGCGGGAGGCGGAGAGACCCAGTACTTC.